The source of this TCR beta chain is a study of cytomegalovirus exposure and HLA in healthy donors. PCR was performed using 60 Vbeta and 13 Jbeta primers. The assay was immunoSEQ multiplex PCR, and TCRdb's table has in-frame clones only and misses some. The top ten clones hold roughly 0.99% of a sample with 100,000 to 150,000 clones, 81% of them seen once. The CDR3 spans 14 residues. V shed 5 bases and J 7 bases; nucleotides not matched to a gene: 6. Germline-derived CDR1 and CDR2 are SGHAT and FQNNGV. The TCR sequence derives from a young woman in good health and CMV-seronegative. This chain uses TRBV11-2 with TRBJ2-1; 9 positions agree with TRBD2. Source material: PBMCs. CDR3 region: CASSATSGYNEQFF. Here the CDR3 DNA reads TGTGCCAGCAGCGCGACTAGCGGTTATAATGAGCAGTTCTTC.